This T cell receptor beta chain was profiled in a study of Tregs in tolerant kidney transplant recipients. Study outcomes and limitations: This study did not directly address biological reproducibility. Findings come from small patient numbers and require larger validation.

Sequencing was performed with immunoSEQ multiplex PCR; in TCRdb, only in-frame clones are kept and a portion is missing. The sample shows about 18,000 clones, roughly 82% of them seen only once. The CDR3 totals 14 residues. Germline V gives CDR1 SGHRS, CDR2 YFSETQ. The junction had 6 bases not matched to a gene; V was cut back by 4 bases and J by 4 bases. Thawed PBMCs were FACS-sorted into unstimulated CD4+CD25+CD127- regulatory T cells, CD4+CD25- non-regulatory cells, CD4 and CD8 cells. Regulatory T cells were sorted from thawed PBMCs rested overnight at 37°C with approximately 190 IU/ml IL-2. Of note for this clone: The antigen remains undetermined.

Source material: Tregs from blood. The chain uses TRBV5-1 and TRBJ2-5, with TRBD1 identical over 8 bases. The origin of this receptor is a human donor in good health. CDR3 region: CASSPRTGRETQYF. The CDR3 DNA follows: TGCGCCAGCAGCCCGCGGACAGGGAGAGAGACCCAGTACTTC.